A selection of T cell receptor beta chains follows, all from one sample in a study of cytomegalovirus exposure and HLA in healthy donors. Libraries were prepared by immunoSEQ multiplex PCR; TCRdb keeps only in-frame clonotypes and omits some of them. The sample records 190,000 or so clones, roughly 84% being singletons. The sequenced sample was PBMCs. Source of these receptors: a woman aged 25-40 years in good health and CMV-seropositive. CDR3s include the opening cysteine and the closing phenylalanine or tryptophan. The D gene is left open where the match is weak. Some rows mark clone size as missing; the rest say once, few, many or name a class of expanded clone.

>TRBD2|once|TRBV7-9|TRBJ2-1
TGTGCCAGCAGCTCTAGCGGGGGAAACAATGAGCAGTTCTTC
CASSSSGGNNEQFF
>TRBD2|few|TRBV2|TRBJ2-3
TGTGCCAGCAGTGCTAGCGGCACGCAGTATTTT
CASSASGTQYF
>NA|NA|TRBV30|TRBJ2-5
TGTGCCTGGAGTCCCCTACCCGGGTCCGAGACCCAGTACTTC
CAWSPLPGSETQYF
>TRBD2|NA|TRBV30|TRBJ2-1
TGTGCCTGGAGTTTGCGGGAGGACGGTGAGCAGTTCTTC
CAWSLREDGEQFF
>TRBD2|NA|TRBV6-1|TRBJ2-1
TGTGCCAGCAGCCGCGGACTAGCGGAATACAATGAGCAGTTCTTC
CASSRGLAEYNEQFF
>TRBD1|NA|TRBV11-2|TRBJ2-2
TGTGCCAGCAGCCCCGGGACAGGGAACACCGGGGAGCTGTTTTTT
CASSPGTGNTGELFF
>NA|NA|TRBV5-6|TRBJ2-5
TGTGCCAGCAGCTCCGAAGGTGTCTGGGCAGAGACCCAGTACTTC
CASSSEGVWAETQYF
>TRBD2|NA|TRBV9|TRBJ2-4
TGTGCCAGCAGCCCTTCGACTAGCGGGACAGCGTCAAACATTCAGTACTTC
CASSPSTSGTASNIQYF
>TRBD2|NA|TRBV5-1|TRBJ2-7
TGCGCCAGCAGCTCTAGCGGGGGAGCCTACGAGCAGTACTTC
CASSSSGGAYEQYF
>TRBD2|NA|TRBV11-2|TRBJ2-7
TGTGCCAGCAGCCACGGACTAGCGGGAGTCGCCGAGCAGTACTTC
CASSHGLAGVAEQYF
>NA|NA|TRBV6-1|TRBJ2-3
TGTGCCAGCAGTGAAGCTCTCTTCACAGATACGCAGTATTTT
CASSEALFTDTQYF
>NA|NA|TRBV28|TRBJ1-4
TGTGCCAGCACCCAAGGGGGGGTCGAGTCAAATGAAAAACTGTTTTTT
CASTQGGVESNEKLFF
>NA|few|TRBV19|TRBJ2-1
TGTGCCAGTAGGGGACACCGACGTTCCTACAATGAGCAGTTCTTC
CASRGHRRSYNEQFF
>TRBD2|NA|TRBV29-1|TRBJ2-1
TGCAGCGTTGGTGAAGGACTAGCGGGAGTATACGAGCAGTTCTTC
CSVGEGLAGVYEQFF
>NA|NA|TRBV28|TRBJ1-2
TGTGCCAGCAGTTCGGGACTCTATGGCTACACCTTC
CASSSGLYGYTF
>NA|once|TRBV9|TRBJ2-1
TGTGCCAGCAGCGTTGGTCAGTGGCCCTTGAATGAGCAGTTCTTC
CASSVGQWPLNEQFF
>TRBD2|NA|TRBV5-1|TRBJ2-1
TGCGCCAGCAGGGCTAGCGGAGACAATGAGCAGTTCTTC
CASRASGDNEQFF
>NA|NA|TRBV6-6|TRBJ2-2
TGTGCCAGCATTAGCAGGGTCTCAAGCGGGGAGCTGTTTTTT
CASISRVSSGELFF
>TRBD1|NA|TRBV25-1|TRBJ2-3
TGTGCCAGCAGTGCTCAGGGGGCGACCCCAGATACGCAGTATTTT
CASSAQGATPDTQYF
>NA|NA|TRBV28|TRBJ2-5
TGTGCCAGCAGTTTATATGCGGAGAGGGAGACCCAGTACTTC
CASSLYAERETQYF
>NA|NA|TRBV7-3|TRBJ2-3
TGTGCCAGCAGCTCCTCCGTATTGAGGGGGTATAGGGATACGCAGTATTTT
CASSSSVLRGYRDTQYF
>NA|NA|TRBV5-6|TRBJ2-7
TGTGCCAGCAGCTTGGCCGGACAGCAATACGAGCAGTACTTC
CASSLAGQQYEQYF
>NA|NA|TRBV6-5|TRBJ2-1
TGTGCCAGCAGTTACTCGCCTGACCTAGACAATGAGCAGTTCTTC
CASSYSPDLDNEQFF
>TRBD1|NA|TRBV9|TRBJ2-7
TGTGCCAGCAGCGAGGGACAGCATTCCTACGAGCAGTACTTC
CASSEGQHSYEQYF
>TRBD2|NA|TRBV11-2|TRBJ2-7
TGTGCCAGCAGCTCAAGGCGGACTAGCTACGAGCAGTACTTC
CASSSRRTSYEQYF
>TRBD1|NA|TRBV28|TRBJ1-2
TGTGCCAGCAGACAGGGACAGGGTTATGGCTACACCTTC
CASRQGQGYGYTF
>NA|NA|TRBV15|TRBJ2-7
TGTGCCACCAGCCAACGACGAGAAGGGACTCGATACGAGCAGTACTTC
CATSQRREGTRYEQYF
>NA|few|TRBV6-6|TRBJ2-7
TGTGCCAGCAGTCCGGGACTTGGGGTCTACGAGCAGTACTTC
CASSPGLGVYEQYF
>TRBD2|NA|TRBV29-1|TRBJ2-3
TGCAGCGTTCCTACCTTAGCGGGAGGGCCCCCAGATACGCAGTATTTT
CSVPTLAGGPPDTQYF
>TRBD1|NA|TRBV7-9|TRBJ1-4
TGTGCCAGCAGCAGAGACCGGACAGGGAATGAAAAACTGTTTTTT
CASSRDRTGNEKLFF
>TRBD2|many|TRBV7-2|TRBJ2-2
TGTGCCAGCAGCGCGGGGGGGTTAGCCGGGGAGCTGTTTTTT
CASSAGGLAGELFF
>NA|NA|TRBV28|TRBJ2-7
TGTGCCAGCAGGATACAGGGTCCCTACGAGCAGTACTTC
CASRIQGPYEQYF
>TRBD2|few|TRBV5-6|TRBJ2-7
TGTGCCAGCAGCTTGATGGGGGGGTACGAGCAGTACTTC
CASSLMGGYEQYF
>TRBD2|NA|TRBV2|TRBJ2-2
TGTGCCAGCACTTGGAAGACTAGCGGTCGGGGGGAGCTGTTTTTT
CASTWKTSGRGELFF
>NA|few|TRBV21-1|TRBJ1-1
TGTGCCACCCCAGGACAGGGTTCCTCTGAAGCTTTCTTT
CATPGQGSSEAFF
>NA|NA|TRBV27|TRBJ1-1
TGTGCCAGCAGTTTCAGGGGAACAGCTTTCGCTGAAGCTTTCTTT
CASSFRGTAFAEAFF
>NA|NA|TRBV6-1|TRBJ2-1
TGTGCCAGCAGTGAAGCTCGTCGACTCAATGAGCAGTTCTTC
CASSEARRLNEQFF
>TRBD1|NA|TRBV15|TRBJ1-2
TGTGCCACCAGCAGAGATCGGGACCAGAGGGGGCTAGGCTACACCTTC
CATSRDRDQRGLGYTF
>NA|NA|TRBV4-2|TRBJ2-7
TGTGCCAGCAGCCATCCGTCCTACGAGCAGTACTTC
CASSHPSYEQYF
>NA|NA|TRBV27|TRBJ2-7
TGTGCCAGCAGTTCCCAGGGTCCCAGCTCCTACGAGCAGTACTTC
CASSSQGPSSYEQYF
>TRBD1|NA|TRBV2|TRBJ1-4
TGTGCCAGCAGTGGGTTGTATGGGACAGGGATTGAAAAACTGTTTTTT
CASSGLYGTGIEKLFF
>NA|NA|TRBV28|TRBJ1-5
TGTGCCAGCACCTTCCTACAGGGATGGGAACCCCAGCATTTT
CASTFLQGWEPQHF
>NA|NA|TRBV2|TRBJ1-4
TGTGCCAGCAGCGAGAACCTTGAAAAACTGTTTTTT
CASSENLEKLFF
>TRBD1|NA|TRBV5-4|TRBJ2-7
TGTGCCAGCAGCTTGGGCCCACAGGGGGACCGTTTCGAGCAGTACTTC
CASSLGPQGDRFEQYF
>TRBD1|NA|TRBV6-5|TRBJ1-1
TGTGCCAGCAGTTTCGGGACAGTGAACACTGAAGCTTTCTTT
CASSFGTVNTEAFF
>TRBD2|NA|TRBV29-1|TRBJ2-1
TGCAGCGTTGGGGCTAGCGGATACAATGAGCAGTTCTTC
CSVGASGYNEQFF
>NA|NA|TRBV27|TRBJ2-7
TGTGCCAGCAGTTTCCGGGAACCCTACGAGCAGTACTTC
CASSFREPYEQYF
>NA|NA|TRBV6-1|TRBJ1-5
TGTGCCAGCAGGCCACCAGATCAGCCCCAGCATTTT
CASRPPDQPQHF
>TRBD2|NA|TRBV5-1|TRBJ2-7
TGCGCCAGCAGCCTCCCGGGGGGTTACGAGCAGTACTTC
CASSLPGGYEQYF
>NA|NA|TRBV6-5|TRBJ2-5
TGTGCCAGCAGTTCTGGGGCAGAACCACAAGAGACCCAGTACTTC
CASSSGAEPQETQYF
>NA|NA|TRBV30|TRBJ2-1
TGTGCCTGGAGCGTCGGAGTCGGGCAGTTCTTC
CAWSVGVGQFF